The T cell receptor beta chain under discussion was sequenced for a study of control samples from healthy donors and cancer patients. The protocol was immunoSEQ multiplex PCR, while the TCRdb copy is restricted to in-frame clones and leaves out a portion. The top ten clones hold approximately 9.4% of a sample with approximately 140,000 clones, approximately 91% of them seen once. This sequence originates from a woman aged 30 to 39 in good health. Specimen: blood.

The CDR3: CASSLVTDQYEQYF. The CDR3 nucleotides are TGTGCCAGCAGTTTGGTAACAGACCAATACGAGCAGTACTTC. V gene TRBV28 combines with J gene TRBJ2-7; D gene ambiguous. The CDR3 spans 14 residues. Germline CDR1 reads MDHEN; CDR2 reads SYDVKM. Trimming stripped 3 bases from V and 4 bases from J, with 13 bases between.